This paragraph reports one T cell receptor (beta chain). Seattle researchers signed up patients amid active infection and tracked them longitudinally. In the study's own analysis: Amplification of reference gene primers was used by the study to estimate nucleated cell counts. Libraries were prepared by immunoSEQ multiplex PCR; TCRdb keeps only in-frame clonotypes and omits some of them. V and J calls and clone size follow that table, whereas D and trimming were derived from the DNA. Among 150,000 to 200,000 clones listed, roughly 80% were seen once. CDR3 length: 14 residues. The ends were cut back, 0 bases at V and 4 bases at J, with 9 bases in the middle. Germline V CDR1 and CDR2: MNHEY, SVGAGI. The record originates from a study of blood T cell repertoires in COVID-19.

The sample consisted of peripheral blood. The TCR was taken from a woman aged 70-85 years with COVID-19, enrolled during active disease. The rearrangement joins TRBV6-5 to TRBJ1-1, with D unresolved. This chain's CDR3 is CASSYSLRGTEAFF. DNA for the CDR3: TGTGCCAGCAGTTACTCATTACGCGGCACTGAAGCTTTCTTT.